This T cell receptor beta chain was retrieved from a study of beta chain features in type 1 diabetes. Findings of the study overall: The cDNA sequencing approach could over-represent high-TCR-expressing cells. PCR, the amplification step, might favor shorter templates, equally in patients and controls.

The J segment lost 13 bases and the V segment lost 2 bases, leaving 12 bases of the junction unmatched. The CDR3 is made up of 14 amino acids. In germline, CDR1 is GTSNPN, CDR2 SVGIG (reference sequence). The authors reverse transcribed all of the isolated RNA, so sequencing captured expressed TCRB transcripts. The repertoire was sequenced with immunoSEQ multiplex PCR; TCRdb's copy has only in-frame clones and lacks some. The sample consists of around 320,000 clones, around 15% of them appearing once. Cell sorting via CD45RO/CCR7/CD25/CD127/CD95/CD27 was performed to obtain CD4+ naive, central memory, regulatory and stem cell-like memory cells. This clone was seen a handful of times. Antigen specificity is unknown.

J is TRBJ1-5 and V is TRBV30; the match to TRBD1 covers 9 bases. The sequence derives from a man in his thirties or forties in good health. The sample comprised central memory CD4+ T cells from blood. CDR3 nucleotides: TGTGCCTGGAGTCTTCGACAGGGGGTAAGCCCACAGCATTTT. Residues: CAWSLRQGVSPQHF.